This T cell receptor beta chain was retrieved from a study of blood T cell repertoires in COVID-19. Study information: Sites in the United States, Italy and Spain provided acute and convalescent COVID-19 samples.

Participants reported their clinical history, and cohort assignment relied on those reports. In Cohort 3, a recovered donor had either two negative PCRs, clearance, or symptom resolution. Authors' processing steps: Amplification of reference gene primers provided the estimated nucleated cell counts. Produced via immunoSEQ multiplex PCR; TCRdb's table is partial and in-frame only. V, J and clone size derive from that table, while D and trimming were established from the DNA sequence. Of 320,000 or so clones in the sample, approximately 84% were seen once. This clone was found once. The CDR3 sequence is 15 residues long. V was shortened by 5 bases and J by 3 bases, with 19 bases between the two germline ends. Per germline, CDR1 GTSNPN and CDR2 SVGIG (reference sequence).

The chain combines TRBV30 with TRBJ1-2; perhaps TRBD1 as D (5 bases). Source material: PBMCs or T cells enriched from blood (not recorded which). The source of this sequence is a woman aged 25 to 39 who had recovered from COVID-19. The CDR3, as DNA: TGTGCCTGGGCGCGTCCCGGGACGGGAGACTATGGCTACACCTTC. Amino acid sequence: CAWARPGTGDYGYTF.